The next 27 T cell receptor beta chains were all read from a single sample in a study of blood T cells in healthy people across ages. For the second PCR, which ran for about 7 to 12 cycles, a sample-barcoded 5' primer and a J-beta primer mix were used. TCRdb re-analysed the 5' RACE reads in MiXCR, keeping a single row per CDR3 protein. The sample carries 550,000 to 750,000 distinct CDR3 sequences, under 25% recorded once. Sequences were obtained from blood. The receptors were sampled from a man in his sixties or seventies in good health.

This clonotype has at least ten counts. The J gene is TRBJ2-7, the V gene TRBV20-1; D might be TRBD1 (5 bases). The CDR3 sequence is 11 residues long. V lost 3 bases to trimming and J lost 3 bases, with 6 bases between them. Germline V gives CDR1 DFQATT, CDR2 SNEGSKA (reference sequence). CDR3 loop: CSARDNYEQYF. For the CDR3, the DNA is TGCAGTGCTAGGGACAACTACGAGCAGTACTTC.

This chain uses TRBV6-6 with TRBJ2-7, with 9 nucleotides matching TRBD1. The germline CDR1 and CDR2 sequences are MNHNY and SVGAGI (reference sequence). This CDR3 comprises 14 residues. With 2 bases clipped from V and 4 bases from J, the junction kept 3 bases outside the gene matches. In DNA, the CDR3 is TGTGCCAGCAGTTACCGGGACAGGGAATACGAGCAGTACTTC. Translation: CASSYRDREYEQYF.

This chain connects TRBV15 to TRBJ2-5; maybe TRBD2 (5 bases). The germline V and J ends were trimmed by 0 bases and 3 bases, with 11 bases remaining between them. This CDR3 region has 15 residues. Per the germline V gene, CDR1 is LNHNV and CDR2 is YYDKDF (reference sequence). The CDR3 DNA is TGTGCCACCAGCAGAGATTTGGAGGTTAAAGAGACCCAGTACTTC. This codes for CATSRDLEVKETQYF.

This clonotype has a handful of counts. The chain couples TRBV20-1 to TRBJ2-1; D might be TRBD2 (5 bases). Trimming left V 4 bases short and J 2 bases short, with 12 bases between. CDR3 length: 14 residues. CDR1 is DFQATT and CDR2 is SNEGSKA in the germline V gene (reference sequence). The CDR3 nucleotides read TGCAGTGCTAAGGAAGGTAGCGCCTACAATGAGCAGTTCTTC. It translates to CSAKEGSAYNEQFF.

This clonotype was detected only a few times. At one end the junction does not follow the germline gene, possibly because of a read error. This chain links TRBV20-1 with TRBJ2-5; perhaps TRBD2 as D (6 bases). Germline CDR1 and CDR2: DFQATT and SNEGSKA (reference sequence). There are 15 residues in the CDR3. The CDR3 region is CSAREWGRNQEAQYF. CDR3 bases: TGCAGTGCTAGAGAATGGGGGAGGAACCAAGAGGCCCAGTACTTC.

The rearrangement links TRBV20-1 to TRBJ2-1; 16 bases agree with TRBD2. This CDR3 contains 17 residues. With V trimmed by 6 bases and J by 6 bases, 11 bases remained unmatched. CDR1 DFQATT and CDR2 SNEGSKA come from the germline V gene (reference sequence). The CDR3, as DNA: TGCAGTGCCCCGGGACTAGCGGGAGGGCGCCCCTTCAATGAGCAGTTCTTC. It specifies CSAPGLAGGRPFNEQFF.

The rearrangement links TRBV2 to TRBJ2-3, with D unresolved. CDR3 length: 14 residues. Trimming took off 4 bases at V and 2 bases at J, with 10 bases between the two ends. The germline CDR1 and CDR2 sequences are SNHLY and FYNNEI. CDR3 in DNA: TGTGCCAGCAGTGGCAATCGGGTCACAGATACGCAGTATTTT. It specifies CASSGNRVTDTQYF.

The V gene is TRBV5-1, the J gene TRBJ1-4; TRBD1 is a possible D gene (5 bases). CDR1 is SGHRS and CDR2 is YFSETQ in the germline V gene. V gave up 0 bases and J gave up 5 bases, with 8 bases separating them. This CDR3 is 14 amino acids long. CDR3: CASSLAGSNEKLFF. In DNA, the CDR3 is TGCGCCAGCAGCTTGGCAGGGTCAAATGAAAAACTGTTTTTT.

This sequence joins TRBV3-1 and TRBJ2-1; possibly TRBD2 for D (5 bases). V gave up 1 base and J gave up 9 bases, with 13 bases separating them. CDR1 LGHDT and CDR2 YNNKEL come from the germline V gene (reference sequence). CDR3 length: 14 residues. CDR3: CASSQGAVAIEQFF. CDR3 nucleotides: TGTGCCAGCAGCCAAGGCGCGGTAGCGATTGAGCAGTTCTTC.

V usage is TRBV7-3 and J usage is TRBJ1-1; D gene uncertain. V lost 1 base and J lost 5, with 8 bases in between. Germline V CDR1 and CDR2: SGHTA, FQGTGA. The CDR3 consists of 13 residues. The CDR3 is CASSLKYETEAFF. The DNA for the CDR3 is TGTGCCAGCAGCTTAAAATACGAAACTGAAGCTTTCTTT.

Here the CDR3 DNA reads TGCGCCAGCAGCCAAGAGGGCGGGAACACAGATACGCAGTATTTT. Its translation: CASSQEGGNTDTQYF. The chain uses TRBV4-3 and TRBJ2-3; a weak D match, TRBD2 (6 bases). The CDR3 runs to 15 residues. V lost 0 bases, J lost 2 bases, and 9 bases lay in between. Germline V CDR1 and CDR2: LGHNA, YSLEER.

In this sample, this clonotype turned up a few times. The V gene is TRBV6-5, the J gene TRBJ2-5; the D is unclear. The J call is uncertain, as TRBJ2-1 better fits the DNA end. Germline V gives CDR1 MNHEY, CDR2 SVGAGI. This CDR3 spans 12 amino acids. In DNA form, the CDR3 reads TGTGCCAGCAGTTCCGAATGGAATGAGCAGTTCTTC. Translating gives CASSSEWNEQFF.

J is TRBJ2-7 and V is TRBV9, with 10 nucleotides matching TRBD2. Per germline, CDR1 SGDLS and CDR2 YYNGEE. The CDR3 consists of 15 residues. V lost 4 bases to trimming and J lost 7 bases; unmatched junction nucleotides: 11. CDR3 in amino acids: CASSPTSGISWEQYF. In DNA form, the CDR3 reads TGTGCCAGCAGCCCTACTAGCGGGATTTCGTGGGAGCAGTACTTC.

This clonotype was counted between two and nine times. This sequence joins TRBV2 and TRBJ2-5; D unresolved. V lost 2 bases, J lost 1 base, and 8 bases lay in between. CDR1 and CDR2 from the germline V gene are SNHLY and FYNNEI. The CDR3 has 14 amino acids. The CDR3 protein is CASSESWGQETQYF. For the CDR3, the DNA is TGTGCCAGCAGTGAATCCTGGGGCCAAGAGACCCAGTACTTC.

The chain links TRBV7-9 to TRBJ2-5; 7 bases are shared with TRBD1. CDR3 length: 15 amino acids. The trim removed 1 base at V and 5 bases at J, leaving 7 bases unmatched. CDR1 and CDR2 from the germline V gene are SEHNR and FQNEAQ (reference sequence). The CDR3 DNA reads as TGTGCCAGCAGCTTAGAGCCGCTCAGGGGGGAGACCCAGTACTTC. The encoded protein is CASSLEPLRGETQYF.

This clonotype was counted a few times. This chain connects TRBV3-1 to TRBJ2-3; D gene ambiguous. Trimming took off 0 bases at V and 10 bases at J, with 5 bases between the two ends. The CDR3 has 11 amino acids. Germline CDR1 and CDR2: LGHDT and YNNKEL (reference sequence). CDR3 sequence reads: CASSQDGAQYF. The CDR3 region has the DNA TGTGCCAGCAGCCAAGATGGGGCGCAGTATTTT.

This clonotype was detected only once. A much larger clone sits a single nucleotide away, making a read error possible. The chain carries TRBV20-1 and TRBJ2-3, with 13 positions matching TRBD2. The germline CDR1 and CDR2 sequences are DFQATT and SNEGSKA (reference sequence). The CDR3 contains 15 residues. Trimming at V came to 7 bases and at J to 4 bases, leaving 8 bases not matched to a gene. CDR3 residues: CSESGTSGAADTQYF. In DNA, the CDR3 is TGCAGTGAATCAGGGACTAGCGGGGCCGCAGATACGCAGTATTTT.

As regards this clonotype: The junction differs from germline at one of its ends, possibly a read error. The rearrangement uses TRBV20-1 and TRBJ2-3; 7 nucleotides line up with TRBD2. CDR3 length equals 13 residues. CDR1 and CDR2 from the germline V gene are DFQATT and SNEGSKA (reference sequence). CDR3 DNA sequence: TGCAGTGCTAGGCGGGAGTCTACAGATACGCAGTATTTC. As protein: CSARRESTDTQYF.

Points on this clonotype: The germline gene is not matched at one end of the junction; a read error may be the cause. The V gene is TRBV3-1, the J gene TRBJ2-5; TRBD1 matches at 8 bases. CDR1 and CDR2 from the germline V gene are LGHDT and YNNKEL (reference sequence). The CDR3 consists of 13 residues. The CDR3 DNA sequence: TGTGCCAGCGGCCAGGACAGGGCTGAGACCCAGTACTTC. Translation gives CASGQDRAETQYF.

This clonotype showed up many times. The rearrangement joins TRBV2 to TRBJ2-6; D is undetermined. CDR3 length: 13 residues. The V and J ends lost 8 bases and 0 bases respectively, with 5 bases between them. Germline-derived CDR1 and CDR2 are SNHLY and FYNNEI. The CDR3 is CASSSSGANVLTF. CDR3 DNA: TGTGCCAGCTCCAGCTCTGGGGCCAACGTCCTGACTTTC.

This rearrangement joins TRBV5-1 to TRBJ2-4; no clear D. The CDR3 loop spans 16 amino acids. Trimming pared 3 bases from V and 4 bases from J, leaving 17 bases between. Germline V gene data show CDR1 as SGHRS and CDR2 as YFSETQ. CDR3 DNA sequence: TGCGCCAGCAGCTCCTCTTCGTCCACGGCAAAAAACATTCAGTACTTC. Its translation: CASSSSSSTAKNIQYF.

The chain employs TRBV20-1 and TRBJ2-2; the D is unclear. Trimming took off 5 bases at V and 0 bases at J, with 10 bases between the two ends. There are 14 residues in the CDR3. Germline CDR1 DFQATT, CDR2 SNEGSKA (reference sequence). This chain's CDR3 is CSARPGSNTGELFF. CDR3 sequence (DNA): TGCAGTGCTCGACCGGGTTCGAACACCGGGGAGCTGTTTTTT.

This clonotype was recorded many times. This rearrangement joins TRBV29-1 to TRBJ2-3, with D perhaps matching TRBD2 (6 bases). CDR1 and CDR2 from the germline V gene are SQVTM and ANQGSEA. The CDR3 is 13 residues long. Trimming pared 8 bases from V and 0 bases from J, leaving 12 bases between. DNA of the CDR3: TGCAGCACCAGCGGGCCGAGCACAGATACGCAGTATTTT. This sequence encodes CSTSGPSTDTQYF.

This clonotype was seen a handful of times. V is TRBV20-1 and J is TRBJ1-1, with 8 bases identical to TRBD1. CDR1 and CDR2 (germline): DFQATT, SNEGSKA (reference sequence). The CDR3 consists of 14 residues. Germline trimming cut 5 bases from V and 5 bases from J; bases unmatched to any gene: 10. CDR3 in DNA: TGCAGTGCTTCCGGGACAGGCCTGGGGACTGAAGCTTTCTTT. Amino acids: CSASGTGLGTEAFF.

The chain uses TRBV6-1 and TRBJ2-5; D is possibly TRBD1 (6 bases). The V end was cut by 0 bases, the J end by 4 bases, with 15 bases between. Per the germline V gene, CDR1 is MNHNS and CDR2 is SASEGT. The CDR3 covers 16 residues. The CDR3 sequence: CASSEALLQGAETQYF. The CDR3 region has the DNA TGTGCCAGCAGTGAAGCTCTCCTACAGGGTGCAGAGACCCAGTACTTC.

This clonotype was counted ten times or more. This chain uses TRBV10-3 with TRBJ1-6; 10 bases map to TRBD1. The germline gives CDR1 ENHRY, CDR2 SYGVKD. The ends lost 6 bases at V and 9 bases at J; junction bases unmatched: 5. The CDR3 length is 14 residues. The CDR3 is CAIRGQGDGSPLHF. In DNA form, the CDR3 reads TGTGCCATCAGAGGACAGGGGGACGGTTCACCCCTCCACTTT.

For the CDR3, the DNA is TGTGCCAGCAGTTTCTATGACACTGAAGCTTTCTTT. Amino acids: CASSFYDTEAFF. The chain links TRBV12-3 or TRBV12-4 to TRBJ1-1; D is unclear. Trimming took off 3 bases at V and 3 bases at J, with 5 bases between the two ends. This CDR3 has 12 residues.